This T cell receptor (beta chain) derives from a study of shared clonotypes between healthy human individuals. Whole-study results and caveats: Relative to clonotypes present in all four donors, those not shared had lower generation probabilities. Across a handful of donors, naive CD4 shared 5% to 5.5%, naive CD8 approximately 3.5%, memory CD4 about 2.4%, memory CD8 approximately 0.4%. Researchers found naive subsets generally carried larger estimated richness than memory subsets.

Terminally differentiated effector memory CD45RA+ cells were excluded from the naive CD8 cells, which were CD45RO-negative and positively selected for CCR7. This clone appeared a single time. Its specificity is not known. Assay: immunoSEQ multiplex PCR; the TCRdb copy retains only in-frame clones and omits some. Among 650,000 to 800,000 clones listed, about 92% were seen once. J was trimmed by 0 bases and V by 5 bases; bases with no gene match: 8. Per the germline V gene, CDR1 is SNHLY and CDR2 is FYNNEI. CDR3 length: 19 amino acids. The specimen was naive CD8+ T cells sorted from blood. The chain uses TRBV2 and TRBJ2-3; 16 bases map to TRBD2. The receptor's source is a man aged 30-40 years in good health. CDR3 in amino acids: CASSKPAGLAGGSTDTQYF. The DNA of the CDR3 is TGTGCCAGCAGTAAACCGGCGGGACTAGCGGGAGGGAGCACAGATACGCAGTATTTT.